This T cell receptor (beta chain) is drawn from a study of sequential checkpoint blockade in melanoma. Study context: TCRβ was sequenced from DNA of 75 to 95 pretreatment tumors.

Treatment defined: randomized to nivolumab then ipilimumab (arm A) or the reverse (arm B). The germline V and J ends were trimmed by 0 bases and 6 bases, with 9 bases remaining between them. CDR1 and CDR2 (germline): MNHGY, SAAAGT. This CDR3 has 14 amino acids. The repertoire was sequenced with immunoSEQ multiplex PCR; TCRdb's copy has only in-frame clones and lacks some. The sample holds around 7,000 clones, 20% seen once. The V call is TRBV6-8, the J call TRBJ1-5, with D uncertain. Sample: tumor tissue (inferred from file names), taken from a patient given nivolumab and ipilimumab in sequence. The clonotype was recovered from a human donor with melanoma. Here the CDR3 DNA reads TGTGCCAGCAGTTACTCTCCCGGTACTCAGCCCCAGCATTTT. It specifies CASSYSPGTQPQHF.